The entry that follows covers one T cell receptor beta chain sequence. What this receptor recognizes is not known. Base qualities were left out, and no much larger clone turns up one base away. DNA was extracted from blood mononuclear cells, with the same DNA used for both TCR and STAT3 sequencing. Between the V and J ends, shortened by 5 bases and 6 bases respectively, the junction contains 11 bases. Inclusive of the bounding cysteine and phenylalanine, the CDR3 is 11 residues long. This entry keeps only the CDR3 DNA: 33 bases, framed from base 1. The germline V gene (reference sequence) sets CDR1 to DFQATT and CDR2 to SNEGSKA. The sample comes from a study of STAT3 mutations in large granular lymphocyte leukemia (dated 2019 in TCRdb). About the study as a whole: About half of the T-LGLL patients who underwent longitudinal sequencing carried canonical activating STAT3 mutations. Patients with T-cell large granular lymphocyte leukemia underwent serial deep sequencing of TCRbeta CDR3 and STAT3 to reconstruct clonal hierarchy and dynamics. Patients were sequenced at under 5 time points on average, with the number of samplings per patient ranging from 2 to 8. Over half of the T-LGLL patients were given one or more immunosuppressive therapy regimens, and approximately 36% of the treated patients had a hematologic response. From an initial cohort of some 210 LGL patients, roughly 19 representative T-LGLL cases were chosen for longitudinal sequencing of TCRbeta and STAT3. Two patients with natural killer LGL leukemia were also sequenced longitudinally as controls within the study.

TCRbeta libraries were sequenced on an Illumina MiSeq, and an average of about 40,000 productive templates per sample was obtained. TCRbeta CDR3 libraries were generated with the immunoSEQ assay using multiplex PCR amplification. As for how the authors treated the data: Repertoire diversity was computed as previously defined, with values near 0 indicating extremely monoclonal samples. The source is immuneACCESS, and TCRdb retained only in-frame sequences with V and J called. Part of the clones is not carried over; for the studies checked, unresolved V genes explain less than half of this, and the remainder is unexplained. V and J calls and clone size come straight from that table; D and trimming were deduced from the DNA. Here the sample has 15,000 to 17,000 clones; around nine tenths occur a single time. The top ten clonotypes cover about 10% of the sample. Study-level results and caveats: Because no samples were available when a clone first appeared, clonal expansion had to be inferred from samplings taken at other points. The burden of the dominant TCR clone was higher than the STAT3 mutant burden in several patients, which suggests that the STAT3 mutation arose secondarily inside a clone that had already expanded. Linking therapy response to changes in TCR clonal burden was complicated by variable intervals between samplings and by differing treatment regimens. TCR clonotype switching after therapy was observed in 6 of 18 patients, and all newly emerging clones were found to be STAT3 wild type. All T-LGLL patients had at least one immunodominant TCRbeta clonotype, and roughly half had multiple immunodominant subclonotypes. Since codominant clonotypes persisted in some patients, a small but highly pathogenic clone may have gone undetected.

This sequence was found in a woman aged 50 to 60 with T-cell large granular lymphocyte leukemia. Some clones in this sample may be carry-over from other donors' samples. The age is the age at diagnosis. Specimen: peripheral blood mononuclear cells. The V gene is TRBV20-1 and the J gene is TRBJ2-7; TRBD2 might be the D gene, on 6 matching bases. The CDR3 protein: CSASTRPEQYF. The nucleotide sequence is TGCAGTGCTTCGACTAGACCCGAGCAGTACTTC.